The rows below give T cell receptor beta chains drawn from one sample of a study of cytomegalovirus exposure and HLA in healthy donors. Sequencing was performed with immunoSEQ multiplex PCR; in TCRdb, only in-frame clones are kept and a portion is missing. The sample contains tens of thousands of clones, approximately 63% of which appear only once. Sequencing was performed on PBMCs. These TCRs come from a woman aged 25 to 45 in good health and CMV-seronegative. The CDR3 runs from the conserved cysteine through the conserved F or W. Fields, in order: CDR3 DNA, CDR3 protein, V gene, J gene, D gene, clone size. D genes are given only for firm matches. The size entry is marked missing in some rows and otherwise reads once, few, many or a size class.

DNA: TGTGCCAGCAGCTTCAAAGGTTCCGCGACAGTAAGTGAGCAGTTCTTC
CDR3: CASSFKGSATVSEQFF
V: TRBV7-2
J: TRBJ2-1
D: NA
size: few

DNA: TGTGCCAGTAGTACCTGGACAGGGGGACCTTCCTACGAGCAGTACTTC
CDR3: CASSTWTGGPSYEQYF
V: TRBV19
J: TRBJ2-7
D: TRBD1
size: few

DNA: TGTGCCAGCAGCTCGCCCACAGGCATCTATGGCTACACCTTC
CDR3: CASSSPTGIYGYTF
V: TRBV5-6
J: TRBJ1-2
D: NA
size: medium-sized

DNA: TGCGCCAGCAGTGAGTCGAAGGGCGGGGGGAGCTACGAGCAGTACTTC
CDR3: CASSESKGGGSYEQYF
V: TRBV10-2
J: TRBJ2-7
D: TRBD2
size: NA

DNA: TGTGCCAGCAGCACGAGACAGGGGGGGTGGGAGCAGTACTTC
CDR3: CASSTRQGGWEQYF
V: TRBV11-2
J: TRBJ2-7
D: TRBD1
size: NA

DNA: TGTGCCAGCATCGGAGGCGAAGCTTTCTTT
CDR3: CASIGGEAFF
V: TRBV6-7
J: TRBJ1-1
D: NA
size: NA

DNA: TGTGCCAGTCATCGGCGGTCCTATGGCTACACCTTC
CDR3: CASHRRSYGYTF
V: TRBV19
J: TRBJ1-2
D: NA
size: NA

DNA: TGTGCCAGCAGCCCGGGCCCAGGGGCGGGCTACGAGCAGTACTTC
CDR3: CASSPGPGAGYEQYF
V: TRBV28
J: TRBJ2-7
D: NA
size: few

DNA: TGCGCCAGCAGTTCGGGACAGGGCTGGTATGGCTACACCTTC
CDR3: CASSSGQGWYGYTF
V: TRBV5-1
J: TRBJ1-2
D: TRBD1
size: NA

DNA: TGTGCCAGCAGCTCTATAGCGGGGGGGAGGTACAATGAGCAGTTCTTC
CDR3: CASSSIAGGRYNEQFF
V: TRBV11-2
J: TRBJ2-1
D: TRBD2
size: once

DNA: TGTGCCAGCAGCAACTTGCTGAGGGGACAGGACTATGGCTACACCTTC
CDR3: CASSNLLRGQDYGYTF
V: TRBV4-2
J: TRBJ1-2
D: TRBD1
size: NA

DNA: TGTGCCAGCTCCGGGACAGGCGGGGAAAAACTGTTTTTT
CDR3: CASSGTGGEKLFF
V: TRBV18
J: TRBJ1-4
D: TRBD1
size: NA

DNA: TGCGCCAGCAGCTTACGAGGGGAGGGTGGGTCCTACGAGCAGTACTTC
CDR3: CASSLRGEGGSYEQYF
V: TRBV5-1
J: TRBJ2-7
D: TRBD2
size: NA

DNA: TGTGCCAGTAGCCCCGACAGGGGTCCCTTTGGGCCCCAGCATTTT
CDR3: CASSPDRGPFGPQHF
V: TRBV19
J: TRBJ1-5
D: TRBD1
size: NA

DNA: TGTGCCAGCAGTAACAGGGGGTTTAATGAAAAACTGTTTTTT
CDR3: CASSNRGFNEKLFF
V: TRBV6-5
J: TRBJ1-4
D: TRBD1
size: once

DNA: TGTGCCAGCAGCCTCACGGGAGCGAAAGATACGCAGTATTTT
CDR3: CASSLTGAKDTQYF
V: TRBV5-6
J: TRBJ2-3
D: NA
size: once

DNA: TGTGCCAGCAGCTTACACAGGGAGACTGAAGCTTTCTTT
CDR3: CASSLHRETEAFF
V: TRBV11-2
J: TRBJ1-1
D: NA
size: few

DNA: TGTGCCAGCAGCCACAGGGGGCCCTTTAACACTGAAGCTTTCTTT
CDR3: CASSHRGPFNTEAFF
V: TRBV27
J: TRBJ1-1
D: TRBD1
size: many

DNA: TGTGCCACCACGGCAAGAGGGACAGGGGAGGATAAGCTCTATGGCTACACCTTC
CDR3: CATTARGTGEDKLYGYTF
V: TRBV15
J: TRBJ1-2
D: TRBD1
size: NA

DNA: TGTGCCAGCAGCTCACTTCCAGGGGGTGAGCAGTTCTTC
CDR3: CASSSLPGGEQFF
V: TRBV7-8
J: TRBJ2-1
D: TRBD1
size: NA

DNA: TGTGCCAGCAGTGAGCGGCTTGGTAGCACAGATACGCAGTATTTT
CDR3: CASSERLGSTDTQYF
V: TRBV6-1
J: TRBJ2-3
D: NA
size: NA

DNA: TGTGCCAGCAGCCCTTCGGGGGGGTTCTACGAGCAGTACTTC
CDR3: CASSPSGGFYEQYF
V: TRBV7-8
J: TRBJ2-7
D: TRBD2
size: NA

DNA: TGTGCCAGCAGCTCCCTAGCGGGGGGGCCCGTCAGAGAGACCCAGTACTTC
CDR3: CASSSLAGGPVRETQYF
V: TRBV7-9
J: TRBJ2-5
D: TRBD2
size: NA

DNA: TGTGCCAGCAGCAGACCCTCAGGAAGCACCGGGGAGCTGTTTTTT
CDR3: CASSRPSGSTGELFF
V: TRBV11-2
J: TRBJ2-2
D: NA
size: NA

DNA: TGTGCCATCAGGCTCGGGAGCACAGATACGCAGTATTTT
CDR3: CAIRLGSTDTQYF
V: TRBV10-3
J: TRBJ2-3
D: NA
size: once

DNA: TGTGCCAGCAGCCGGAGAGCAGACAGTCGAGGAGACACCATATATTTT
CDR3: CASSRRADSRGDTIYF
V: TRBV7-9
J: TRBJ1-3
D: NA
size: NA

DNA: TGTGCCAGCAGCTTAGCGGCCACAGGGGCTGGGGCCAACGTCCTGACTTTC
CDR3: CASSLAATGAGANVLTF
V: TRBV7-8
J: TRBJ2-6
D: TRBD1
size: NA

DNA: TGTGCCAGCAGCTTGTACCCGGGACAAGGAACAGATACGCAGTATTTT
CDR3: CASSLYPGQGTDTQYF
V: TRBV13
J: TRBJ2-3
D: NA
size: NA

DNA: TGTGCCAGCAGTTTTGGACTAGTTTCAGATACGCAGTATTTT
CDR3: CASSFGLVSDTQYF
V: TRBV27
J: TRBJ2-3
D: TRBD2
size: NA

DNA: TGTGCCAGCAGTGAAGAGCAGGGCAATCAGCCCCAGCATTTT
CDR3: CASSEEQGNQPQHF
V: TRBV2
J: TRBJ1-5
D: NA
size: NA

DNA: TGTGCCAGCAGTACAGGGGGCGAGACCCAGTACTTC
CDR3: CASSTGGETQYF
V: TRBV13
J: TRBJ2-5
D: TRBD1
size: NA

DNA: TGTGCCAGCAGACTTACGACAGGACGGAACACCGGGGAGCTGTTTTTT
CDR3: CASRLTTGRNTGELFF
V: TRBV2
J: TRBJ2-2
D: NA
size: NA

DNA: TGTGCCAGCAGTTACTGGGGGGTCGAGGGTATTGAAGCTTTCTTT
CDR3: CASSYWGVEGIEAFF
V: TRBV6-5
J: TRBJ1-1
D: NA
size: once

DNA: TGTGCCAGCAGGGGAGGAGGCTACGAGCAGTACTTC
CDR3: CASRGGGYEQYF
V: TRBV11-3
J: TRBJ2-7
D: NA
size: NA